The 15 T cell receptor beta chains listed next were all sequenced from one sample in a study of shared clonotypes between healthy human individuals. The naive CD8 subset, CD45RO-negative cells positively selected for CCR7, excluded terminally differentiated effector memory CD45RA+ cells. Profiling relied on immunoSEQ multiplex PCR, and the TCRdb table lists in-frame clones only, not all of them. The sample has nearly 2 million clones; over 85% are singletons. The sequenced sample was naive CD8+ T cells sorted from blood. These receptors all stem from a young man in good health.

The chain combines TRBV5-6 with TRBJ1-6, with D unclear. The CDR3 is 14 amino acids. CDR1 SGHDT and CDR2 YYEEEE come from the germline V gene. V was trimmed by 2 bases and J by 8 bases, leaving 11 bases between them. The CDR3 here is CASSFRFSDSPLHF. CDR3 nucleotide sequence: TGTGCCAGCAGCTTTAGGTTTTCGGATTCACCCCTCCACTTT.

The chain joins TRBV10-3 to TRBJ2-7; possibly TRBD1 for D (6 bases). With 2 bases removed from V and 3 bases from J, the gap between germline ends came to 17 bases. Germline V CDR1 and CDR2: ENHRY, SYGVKD. The CDR3 has 16 residues. CDR3 DNA: TGTGCCATCAGTGAGGAGGTGGGGGCGATCCACTACGAGCAGTACTTC. This codes for CAISEEVGAIHYEQYF.

This clone was seen only once. The chain recombines TRBV6-5 with TRBJ2-5; TRBD1 agrees at 8 bases. Germline CDR1 is MNHEY and CDR2 is SVGAGI. The CDR3 is 14 amino acids. The V and J ends lost 6 bases and 1 base, in that order; junction bases with no gene match: 4. The CDR3 DNA is TGTGCCAGCAGGACAGGGGACCCCCAAGAGACCCAGTACTTC. Its translation is CASRTGDPQETQYF.

On this clone: An end of the junction does not agree with germline; a read error may underlie this. The chain has TRBV7-7 and TRBJ2-7; 8 nucleotides agree with TRBD2. CDR3 length equals 13 residues. CDR1 and CDR2 (germline): SSHAT, FNYEAQ (reference sequence). The CDR3 DNA reads TGTGCTAGCAGCTCGGGACTAGTATCCGAGCAGTACTTC. This sequence encodes CASSSGLVSEQYF.

The chain employs TRBV6-5 and TRBJ2-5; 7 bases align to TRBD2. With 2 bases clipped from V and 5 bases from J, the junction kept 5 bases outside the gene matches. Germline V lookup: CDR1 MNHEY, CDR2 SVGAGI. The CDR3 is 14 amino acids. The DNA of the CDR3 is TGTGCCAGCAGTTACACTAGCGCTAGGGAGACCCAGTACTTC. This gives the protein CASSYTSARETQYF.

The rearrangement links TRBV7-9 to TRBJ2-3; 7 bases match TRBD1. V lost 4 bases to trimming and J lost 0 bases; unmatched junction nucleotides: 7. Germline values: CDR1 SEHNR, CDR2 FQNEAQ (reference sequence). This CDR3 region has 16 residues. Here the CDR3 reads CASSSRGQTSTDTQYF. CDR3 DNA sequence: TGTGCCAGCAGCTCCAGGGGACAGACTAGCACAGATACGCAGTATTTT.

The V and J genes are TRBV7-2 and TRBJ1-1; D remains ambiguous. Per the germline V gene, CDR1 is SGHTA and CDR2 is FQGNSA. Between the trimmed V and J ends, which lost 5 bases and 9 bases, there was a span of 19 bases. There are 14 residues in the CDR3. CDR3 DNA sequence: TGTGCCAGCAGCCCAGAGGGCTTCCATAAACAAGCTTTCTTT. This codes for CASSPEGFHKQAFF. Full variable domain (missing parts from reference TRBV7-2 and TRBJ1-1): GAGVSQSPSNKVTEKGKDVELRCDPISGHTALYWYRQSLGQGLEFLIYFQGNSAPDKSGLPSDRFSAERTGGSVSTLTIQRTQQEDSAVYLCASSPEGFHKQAFFGQGTRLTVV.

The chain links TRBV7-2 to TRBJ2-3, with D hard to call. The CDR3 loop spans 17 amino acids. Germline CDR1 SGHTA, CDR2 FQGNSA. Trimming stripped 1 base from V and 0 bases from J, with 14 bases between. CDR3 nucleotide sequence: TGTGCCAGCAGCTTAGTAATGGCGCGTCCAAGCACAGATACGCAGTATTTT. Translated, it gives CASSLVMARPSTDTQYF. Filled out from reference TRBV7-2 and TRBJ2-3, the complete variable domain reads GAGVSQSPSNKVTEKGKDVELRCDPISGHTALYWYRQSLGQGLEFLIYFQGNSAPDKSGLPSDRFSAERTGGSVSTLTIQRTQQEDSAVYLCASSLVMARPSTDTQYFGPGTRLTVL.

On this clone itself: The junction and the germline gene differ at one end; a read error may be behind it. The same CDR3 is also encoded by other DNA sequences in this sample. V is TRBV25-1 and J is TRBJ2-7, with TRBD2 as a possible D gene (6 bases). The germline gives CDR1 MGHDK, CDR2 SYGVNS. This CDR3 is built from 11 residues. The CDR3, as DNA: TGTGCCAGCAGTGTGGACTACGAACAGTACTTC. Amino acid sequence: CASSVDYEQYF.

The rearrangement uses TRBV7-8 and TRBJ1-1, with 7 nucleotides matching TRBD1. Germline-derived CDR1 and CDR2 are SGHVS and FQNEAQ. The J segment lost 3 bases and the V segment lost 7 bases, leaving 11 bases of the junction unmatched. This CDR3 is built from 15 residues. The CDR3 bases are TGTGCCAGCACCCTCCGGAGGGGGCAGGACACTGAAGCTTTCTTT. This sequence encodes CASTLRRGQDTEAFF.

The rearrangement uses TRBV18 and TRBJ2-5; D might be TRBD1 (5 bases). CDR1 is KGHSH, CDR2 LQKENI, per germline. CDR3 size: 16 residues. V was cut by 5 bases and J by 1 base, with 17 bases left in between. In nucleotides, the CDR3 is TGTGCCAGCTCAGACCAGGGCGGTCTTGTCCAAGAGACCCAGTACTTC. Amino acid sequence: CASSDQGGLVQETQYF.

Regarding this clone: The same CDR3 arises from other DNA sequences in this sample as well. The rearrangement uses TRBV9 and TRBJ2-3; D perhaps matches TRBD2 (6 bases). Germline-derived CDR1 and CDR2 are SGDLS and YYNGEE. This CDR3 contains 16 residues. V lost 0 bases and J lost 1, with 12 bases in between. The chain's CDR3 is CASSVGGGEGTDTQYF. The CDR3 DNA reads TGTGCCAGCAGCGTAGGTGGAGGGGAAGGCACAGATACGCAGTATTTT.

This chain uses TRBV7-9 with TRBJ1-1, with 8 bases fitting TRBD1. V dropped 3 bases and J dropped 3; count of bases not matched to a gene: 9. The germline V gene has CDR1 SEHNR and CDR2 FQNEAQ (reference sequence). This CDR3 has 16 amino acids. CDR3 DNA: TGTGCCAGCAGCTTTCGTACAGGGGGTCGGGACACTGAAGCTTTCTTT. It encodes CASSFRTGGRDTEAFF. The complete variable domain, with remaining parts taken from reference TRBV7-9 and TRBJ1-1, reads DTGVSQNPRHKITKRGQNVTFRCDPISEHNRLYWYRQTLGQGPEFLTYFQNEAQLEKSRLLSDRFSAERPKGSFSTLEIQRTEQGDSAMYLCASSFRTGGRDTEAFFGQGTRLTVV.

The J gene is TRBJ2-3, the V gene TRBV6-5; the D gene is possibly TRBD2 (6 bases). The V and J ends lost 9 bases and 0 bases respectively, with 13 bases between them. The germline V gene encodes CDR1 MNHEY and CDR2 SVGAGI. This CDR3 region has 14 residues. Here the CDR3 reads CASADAGSTDTQYF. CDR3 bases: TGTGCCAGTGCGGACGCGGGGAGCACAGATACGCAGTATTTT.

V usage is TRBV6-5 and J usage is TRBJ2-1; D gene unclear. Germline V gives CDR1 MNHEY, CDR2 SVGAGI. This CDR3 contains 14 residues. V was shortened by 5 bases and J by 0 bases, with 8 bases between the two germline ends. Here the CDR3 reads CASSDPYSYNEQFF. Here the CDR3 DNA reads TGTGCCAGCAGTGACCCGTACTCCTACAATGAGCAGTTCTTC.